Each of the 24 T cell receptor beta chains below was sequenced from the same sample in a study of shared clonotypes between healthy human individuals. Generated by immunoSEQ multiplex PCR, the TCRdb table keeps only in-frame clones and is missing some. The sample contains about 180,000 clones, 85% to 95% of which appear only once. Sequenced: naive CD4+ T cells sorted from blood. The subset was: CD45RA+ positively selected. The receptors originated from a woman in her twenties or thirties in good health.

This clone has just one count. The chain links TRBV28 to TRBJ1-4, with D uncertain. The CDR3 is made up of 13 amino acids. Germline V gene sequence: CDR1 MDHEN, CDR2 SYDVKM. The V end was cut by 2 bases, the J end by 7 bases, with 8 bases between. For the CDR3, the DNA is TGTGCCAGCAGTTTACCGGGGAGTGAAAAACTGTTTTTT. It translates to CASSLPGSEKLFF.

This chain connects TRBV18 to TRBJ1-2; a weak D match, TRBD1 (5 bases). The CDR3 runs 14 residues. V lost 2 bases and J lost 3, with 10 bases in between. Germline V gene lookup returns CDR1 KGHSH and CDR2 LQKENI. CDR3 nucleotide sequence: TGTGCCAGCTCACCATCTACAGGAGACTATGGCTACACCTTC. Protein sequence: CASSPSTGDYGYTF.

V gene TRBV5-1 combines with J gene TRBJ2-5; TRBD2 is a possible D gene (6 bases). The J call may be in error: the DNA end matches TRBJ2-7 better. The CDR3 has 14 amino acids. The germline V gene has CDR1 SGHRS and CDR2 YFSETQ. In nucleotides, the CDR3 is TGCGCCAGCAGCTTGGCCGGGGGTTCCTACGAGCAGTACTTC. It is translated as CASSLAGGSYEQYF.

The chain carries TRBV2 and TRBJ2-5; unclear D gene. TRBJ2-7 matches the DNA end more closely, so the J call is doubtful. This CDR3 contains 12 residues. The germline CDR1 and CDR2 sequences are SNHLY and FYNNEI. The CDR3 region is CASSTRAYEQYF. CDR3 in DNA: TGTGCCAGCAGTACCCGGGCCTACGAGCAGTACTTC.

V usage is TRBV7-9 and J usage is TRBJ2-1, with TRBD2 identical over 12 bases. Trimming removed 3 bases from V and 8 bases from J; junction bases left unmatched: 5. Per germline, CDR1 SEHNR and CDR2 FQNEAQ (reference sequence). The CDR3 is made up of 15 amino acids. The CDR3 here is CASSLTSGRWDEQFF. The CDR3 region has the DNA TGTGCCAGCAGCTTGACTAGCGGGAGATGGGATGAGCAGTTCTTC.

V usage is TRBV11-1 and J usage is TRBJ1-1; perhaps TRBD1 as D (5 bases). There are 13 residues in the CDR3. V lost 5 bases and J 4 bases, leaving 11 bases between the germline ends. The germline V gene encodes CDR1 SGHAT and CDR2 FQDESV (reference sequence). In nucleotides, the CDR3 is TGTGCCAGCAGCCTTGGACACGCCACTGAAGCTTTCTTT. It specifies CASSLGHATEAFF.

The chain recombines TRBV5-6 with TRBJ1-1; tentative D call: TRBD1 (6 bases). The CDR3 consists of 12 residues. Between the trimmed V and J ends, which lost 0 bases and 10 bases, there was a span of 10 bases. In germline, CDR1 is SGHDT, CDR2 YYEEEE. The CDR3 sequence is CASSLVGTPAFF. The CDR3 DNA sequence: TGTGCCAGCAGCTTGGTCGGGACACCAGCTTTCTTT.

This clone occurred once. The chain couples TRBV19 to TRBJ2-7, with TRBD1 identical over 10 bases. The CDR3 runs 15 residues. Trimming took 5 bases from V and 3 from J; bases not matched to a gene: 7. Germline V lookup: CDR1 LNHDA, CDR2 SQIVND (reference sequence). CDR3 DNA sequence: TGTGCCAGTAGTGCCCGGGACAGGGGACTCTACGAGCAGTACTTC. Translating it yields CASSARDRGLYEQYF.

This chain uses TRBV4-1 with TRBJ2-2; TRBD2 matches 13 bases. Germline CDR1 reads MGHRA; CDR2 reads YSYEKL. V gave up 4 bases and J gave up 4 bases; unmatched junction bases: 6. CDR3 size: 17 residues. DNA of the CDR3: TGCGCCAGCAGCCCCGGGGGACTAGCGGGAACCACCGGGGAGCTGTTTTTT. Translated, it gives CASSPGGLAGTTGELFF.

This clone has a handful of counts. The chain couples TRBV30 to TRBJ1-5, with unresolved D. V was shortened by 5 bases and J by 3 bases, with 8 bases between the two germline ends. CDR3 length: 12 residues. Looked up from germline, CDR1 is GTSNPN and CDR2 is SVGIG (reference sequence). In nucleotides, the CDR3 is TGTGCCTGGGCAGATCACAATCAGCCCCAGCATTTT. This sequence encodes CAWADHNQPQHF.

V is TRBV7-5 and J is TRBJ1-5. TRBV7-5 is a known pseudogene. The CDR3 loop spans 11 amino acids. For the CDR3, the DNA is TGTGTCAGAAGCTTATTCCTCCCCCAGCATTTT. Translating gives CVRSLFLPQHF.

The chain carries TRBV10-3 and TRBJ2-2; 7 positions agree with TRBD2. V lost 3 bases, J lost 1 base, and 2 bases stayed unmatched. CDR1 ENHRY and CDR2 SYGVKD come from the germline V gene. This CDR3 has 15 amino acids. The CDR3 DNA reads as TGTGCCATCAGTGAAGGACTAGGGAACACCGGGGAGCTGTTTTTT. Translating it yields CAISEGLGNTGELFF.

This chain joins TRBV10-3 and TRBJ2-7, with D possibly being TRBD2 (6 bases). This CDR3 contains 15 residues. V was cut by 5 bases and J by 1 base, with 15 bases left in between. CDR1 and CDR2 (germline): ENHRY, SYGVKD. This chain's CDR3 is CAISLIGRGSYEQYF. CDR3 bases: TGTGCCATCAGTCTTATAGGGCGGGGATCCTACGAGCAGTACTTC.

The genes are TRBV29-1 and TRBJ2-5; D assignment may be TRBD1 or TRBD2 (6 bases each). The last part of the DNA fits TRBJ2-7 better; the J call may be wrong. The CDR3 extends over 14 amino acids. Germline V lookup: CDR1 SQVTM, CDR2 ANQGSEA. CDR3 sequence: CSVEVRGTPYEQYF. CDR3 in DNA: TGCAGCGTTGAGGTTCGGGGGACACCCTACGAGCAGTACTTC.

This clone appeared once. J is TRBJ1-4 and V is TRBV7-2; D is unresolved. CDR3 length: 15 amino acids. Looked up from germline, CDR1 is SGHTA and CDR2 is FQGNSA. The germline V and J ends were trimmed by 5 bases and 2 bases, with 12 bases remaining between them. The CDR3 spells CASSPWTDTNEKLFF. In nucleotides, the CDR3 is TGTGCCAGCAGCCCGTGGACGGATACTAATGAAAAACTGTTTTTT.

The chain recombines TRBV9 with TRBJ2-7; 9 bases match TRBD2. Germline CDR1 reads SGDLS; CDR2 reads YYNGEE. V shed 3 bases, J shed 3 bases, and the junction held 7 bases outside the gene matches. The CDR3 length is 15 residues. CDR3 nucleotide sequence: TGTGCCAGCAGCGACCCCCATAGCGGGAGCTACGAGCAGTACTTC. This sequence encodes CASSDPHSGSYEQYF.

The chain employs TRBV27 and TRBJ1-4; 11 bases align to TRBD1. Germline-derived CDR1 and CDR2 are MNHEY and SMNVEV (reference sequence). The CDR3 length is 16 residues. The V and J ends lost 5 bases and 7 bases, in that order; junction bases with no gene match: 9. The chain's CDR3 is CASSANPDRGREKLFF. The CDR3 DNA sequence: TGTGCCAGCAGTGCAAACCCGGACAGGGGGCGTGAAAAACTGTTTTTT.

This chain links TRBV14 with TRBJ2-7; 12 bases line up with TRBD2. The CDR3 totals 15 residues. The germline V gene has CDR1 SGHDN and CDR2 FVKESK. The V segment lost 3 bases and the J segment 4 bases; nucleotides outside the gene matches: 4. The CDR3, as DNA: TGTGCCAGCAGCCACGGACTAGCGGGGACATACGAGCAGTACTTC. Translated, it gives CASSHGLAGTYEQYF.

J is TRBJ1-2 and V is TRBV7-9; TRBD1 matches at 9 bases. V lost 5 bases, J lost 10 bases, and 11 bases stayed unmatched. Germline assignment: CDR1 SEHNR and CDR2 FQNEAQ (reference sequence). The CDR3 contains 14 residues. The CDR3 DNA follows: TGTGCCAGCAGCAACGGACCGGGACAGGGCCCCTACACCTTC. Translated: CASSNGPGQGPYTF.

The chain couples TRBV7-9 to TRBJ1-2; unclear D gene. Trimming took 0 bases from V and 4 from J, leaving 21 bases between them. Germline assignment: CDR1 SEHNR and CDR2 FQNEAQ (reference sequence). The CDR3 extends over 18 amino acids. CDR3 bases: TGTGCCAGCAGCTTAGCATATGGACTCCTCAAAGGAGCCTATGGCTACACCTTC. The encoded protein is CASSLAYGLLKGAYGYTF.

On this clone: At one boundary the junction diverges from the germline segment, which might be a read error. The chain couples TRBV6-5 to TRBJ2-7; no clear D gene. Germline V lookup: CDR1 MNHEY, CDR2 SVGAGI. This CDR3 is built from 15 residues. The CDR3 nucleotides are TGTGCCAGCAGTTACCGAGCCAAGAGATTCTACGGGCAGTACTTC. Its translation is CASSYRAKRFYGQYF.

This rearrangement joins TRBV5-1 to TRBJ2-2; 7 bases match TRBD1. Per the germline V gene, CDR1 is SGHRS and CDR2 is YFSETQ. The V and J ends lost 4 bases and 5 bases, in that order; junction bases with no gene match: 5. CDR3 length: 14 residues. The CDR3 DNA follows: TGCGCCAGCAGCATAGCACAGGGGACCGGGGAGCTGTTTTTT. Translated, it gives CASSIAQGTGELFF.

The chain recombines TRBV6-5 with TRBJ2-7; D could derive from TRBD1 or TRBD2 (5 bases each). The germline V gene has CDR1 MNHEY and CDR2 SVGAGI. The CDR3 has 14 residues. The germline V and J ends were trimmed by 6 bases and 7 bases, with 19 bases remaining between them. The CDR3 sequence is CASRALIRDAEQYF. The CDR3, as DNA: TGTGCCAGCAGAGCCCTAATCCGGGACGCAGAGCAGTACTTC.

This chain connects TRBV5-4 to TRBJ2-3, with D tentatively TRBD1 (6 bases). The CDR3 consists of 16 residues. Germline V gene sequence: CDR1 SGHNT, CDR2 YYREEE (reference sequence). V lost 4 bases and J 4 bases, leaving 19 bases between the germline ends. CDR3: CASSPLTWSGADTQYF. CDR3 nucleotides: TGTGCCAGCAGCCCGCTGACCTGGTCAGGGGCAGATACGCAGTATTTT.